This T cell receptor beta chain comes out of a study of healthy donors' naive CD4 and CD8 T cells. Sorting defined naive CD4+ as CD4+CD8-CD45RO-CD45RA+ and naive CD8+ as CD8+CD4-CD45RA+CD27bright. Per germline, CDR1 SQVTM and CDR2 ANQGSEA. V gave up 4 bases and J gave up 7 bases, with 17 bases separating them. The CDR3 has 13 amino acids. A linear amplification protocol produced the TCR libraries from 500 ng of total RNA. TCRdb ran MiXCR on the reads and lists one entry per CDR3 protein. Of roughly 200,000 distinct CDR3 sequences in the sample, around three quarters are singletons; the top ten hold 2% to 2.5%. This clonotype was found once.

The J gene is TRBJ2-7, the V gene TRBV29-1; a weak D match, TRBD1 (8 bases). The sequence came from a pool of human donors in good health; the sample pools cells from several healthy donors. Sequencing was carried out using naive CD4+ and CD8+ T cells sorted from blood, pooled from several donors. As DNA, the CDR3 is TGCAGCGTTGGGACAGGGAGGGAGCGGGAGCAGTACTTC. Protein product: CSVGTGREREQYF.